This TCR beta chain came from a study of naive CD8 T cells in extremely preterm neonates. The CDR3 totals 14 residues. Deletions cut 3 bases from V and 1 base from J, with 7 bases between. Germline V CDR1 and CDR2: LNHDA, SQIVND (reference sequence). Profiling relied on immunoSEQ multiplex PCR, and the TCRdb table lists in-frame clones only, not all of them. The data contain about 4,900 clones, approximately 97% of them singletons. Elective cesarean births at roughly 35-43 weeks, without labor or membrane rupture, supplied the cord blood. This chain links TRBV19 with TRBJ2-4, with a weak D call TRBD2 (6 bases). Sequencing was carried out using naive CD8+ T cells from cord blood. The source is a newborn in good health. The CDR3 spells CASSMEGAKNIQYF. In nucleotides, the CDR3 is TGTGCCAGTAGTATGGAGGGGGCCAAAAACATTCAGTACTTC. The whole variable domain, remainder taken from reference TRBV19 and TRBJ2-4, is DGGITQSPKYLFRKEGQNVTLSCEQNLNHDAMYWYRQDPGQGLRLIYYSQIVNDFQKGDIAEGYSVSREKKESFPLTVTSAQKNPTAFYLCASSMEGAKNIQYFGAGTRLSVL.